The rows below give T cell receptor beta chains drawn from one sample of a study of molecular identifiers for immune sequencing clone quantification. TCRdb used MiXCR to reprocess the PCR reads, holding one entry per CDR3 protein. The sample records approximately 35,000 distinct CDR3 sequences, about a fifth being singletons. The specimen was naive CD8+ T cells from blood, with Jurkat cell RNA spiked in. These receptor sequences come from a human donor in good health. Some libraries in this study had Jurkat cell RNA spiked in. The CDR3 runs from the conserved cysteine through the conserved F or W. Each record gives: clone size, J gene, V gene, D gene, CDR3 DNA, CDR3 protein. D genes are given only for firm matches. A row's size may be missing; if present it is once, few, many or a size class.

clone_size: many; j_call: TRBJ1-4; v_call: TRBV7-9; d_call: TRBD1; cdr3_nt: TGTGCCAGCAGCTTAGCAAGACCGGGACAGACTGAAAAACTGTTTTTT; cdr3_aa: CASSLARPGQTEKLFF
clone_size: many; j_call: TRBJ2-6; v_call: TRBV4-3; d_call: TRBD1; cdr3_nt: TGCGCCAGCAGCCAAGACCGCCCAGGGGGCGTGGGGGCCAACGTCCTGACTTTC; cdr3_aa: CASSQDRPGGVGANVLTF
clone_size: few; j_call: TRBJ2-1; v_call: TRBV6-5; d_call: NA; cdr3_nt: TGTGCCAGCAGTTACGGTACAGACTACAATGAGCAGTTCTTC; cdr3_aa: CASSYGTDYNEQFF
clone_size: many; j_call: TRBJ1-5; v_call: TRBV6-5; d_call: NA; cdr3_nt: TGTGCCAGCAGTCGCAGGGTGGGTCACAATCAGCCCCAGCATTTT; cdr3_aa: CASSRRVGHNQPQHF
clone_size: many; j_call: TRBJ2-7; v_call: TRBV5-4; d_call: NA; cdr3_nt: TGTGCCAGCAGCTTGGAGACCTCCGGCGAGCAGTACTTC; cdr3_aa: CASSLETSGEQYF
clone_size: NA; j_call: TRBJ2-1; v_call: TRBV4-3; d_call: NA; cdr3_nt: TGCGCCAGCAGCCAAGATCCTCCCCTGTACCTCGGGGCGGATCACAATGAGCAGTTCTTC; cdr3_aa: CASSQDPPLYLGADHNEQFF
clone_size: many; j_call: TRBJ2-2; v_call: TRBV7-6; d_call: NA; cdr3_nt: TGTGCCAGCAGCTTATATGACGGCGGGGAGCTGTTTTTT; cdr3_aa: CASSLYDGGELFF
clone_size: many; j_call: TRBJ2-5; v_call: TRBV11-3; d_call: NA; cdr3_nt: TGTGCCAGCAGCTCGTCACCCCAAGAGACCCAGTACTTC; cdr3_aa: CASSSSPQETQYF
clone_size: many; j_call: TRBJ1-1; v_call: TRBV30; d_call: TRBD1; cdr3_nt: TGTGCCTGGAGTTGGACAGGGTTGAACACTGAAGCTTTCTTT; cdr3_aa: CAWSWTGLNTEAFF
clone_size: few; j_call: TRBJ2-7; v_call: TRBV4-1; d_call: NA; cdr3_nt: TGCGCCAGCAGCCAAATTCTAGCGAGGGAGTACGAGCAGTACTTC; cdr3_aa: CASSQILAREYEQYF
clone_size: many; j_call: TRBJ1-5; v_call: TRBV28; d_call: NA; cdr3_nt: TGTGCCAGCAGTTTGGCCCTGCCGGGGAGGCAGCCCCAGCATTTT; cdr3_aa: CASSLALPGRQPQHF
clone_size: few; j_call: TRBJ2-1; v_call: TRBV19; d_call: NA; cdr3_nt: TGTGCCAGTAAGCACGGGGGAAGTTACAATGAGCAGTTCTTC; cdr3_aa: CASKHGGSYNEQFF
clone_size: many; j_call: TRBJ2-7; v_call: TRBV20-1; d_call: NA; cdr3_nt: TGCAGTGCAGAGGAGGGGGGGGAAAGGTCCTACGAGCAGTACTTC; cdr3_aa: CSAEEGGERSYEQYF
clone_size: NA; j_call: TRBJ2-1; v_call: TRBV25-1; d_call: TRBD1; cdr3_nt: TGTGCCAGCAGTGCGCCGGGACAGGGGGACAATGAGCAGTTCTTC; cdr3_aa: CASSAPGQGDNEQFF
clone_size: many; j_call: TRBJ2-3; v_call: TRBV20-1; d_call: NA; cdr3_nt: TGCAGTGCTAGATGGGGTGTTACAGATACGCAGTATTTT; cdr3_aa: CSARWGVTDTQYF
clone_size: many; j_call: TRBJ1-1; v_call: TRBV20-1; d_call: NA; cdr3_nt: TGCAGTGCTAGAGATCCTGGAGAGGTTAGGACTGAAGCTTTCTTT; cdr3_aa: CSARDPGEVRTEAFF
clone_size: many; j_call: TRBJ2-7; v_call: TRBV4-1; d_call: NA; cdr3_nt: TGCGCCAGCAGCCAAGAACGCGCGGGGCGAACCTACGAGCAGTACTTC; cdr3_aa: CASSQERAGRTYEQYF
clone_size: few; j_call: TRBJ2-7; v_call: TRBV6-2/TRBV6-3; d_call: TRBD1; cdr3_nt: TGTGCCAGCAGCCACCGGGACAGGAGCTCCTACGAGCAGTACTTC; cdr3_aa: CASSHRDRSSYEQYF
clone_size: many; j_call: TRBJ2-3; v_call: TRBV6-2/TRBV6-3; d_call: TRBD2; cdr3_nt: TGTGCCAGCAGTTACTTCACTAGCGGCTTACGCACAGATACGCAGTATTTT; cdr3_aa: CASSYFTSGLRTDTQYF
clone_size: many; j_call: TRBJ2-1; v_call: TRBV24-1; d_call: TRBD2; cdr3_nt: TGTGCCACCAGTGAAATAGCGGGAGAAACGGATGAGCAGTTCTTC; cdr3_aa: CATSEIAGETDEQFF
clone_size: NA; j_call: TRBJ2-1; v_call: TRBV19; d_call: NA; cdr3_nt: TGTGCCAGTAGTGAAGGGAATCTGGTTGATGAGCAGTTCTTC; cdr3_aa: CASSEGNLVDEQFF
clone_size: few; j_call: TRBJ1-2; v_call: TRBV12-5; d_call: NA; cdr3_nt: TGTGCTAGTGGTTTGGCGGGGGCCCACTATGGCTACACCTTC; cdr3_aa: CASGLAGAHYGYTF
clone_size: many; j_call: TRBJ2-3; v_call: TRBV5-4; d_call: NA; cdr3_nt: TGTGCCAGCAGCTTGGATCTGGGCACAGATACGCAGTATTTT; cdr3_aa: CASSLDLGTDTQYF
clone_size: many; j_call: TRBJ2-1; v_call: TRBV5-1; d_call: NA; cdr3_nt: TGCGCCAGCAGCTTGGGACTCGGCCCCGCGTGGCGCAATGAGCAGTTCTTC; cdr3_aa: CASSLGLGPAWRNEQFF
clone_size: NA; j_call: TRBJ1-2; v_call: TRBV29-1; d_call: TRBD1; cdr3_nt: TGCAGCGTTGAAGGTGGACAGGGAGCCTATGGCTACACCTTC; cdr3_aa: CSVEGGQGAYGYTF
clone_size: many; j_call: TRBJ2-3; v_call: TRBV4-1; d_call: TRBD2; cdr3_nt: TGCGCCAGCAGCCAATATAAGACTAGCGGGGGGAGAGATACGCAGTATTTT; cdr3_aa: CASSQYKTSGGRDTQYF
clone_size: many; j_call: TRBJ2-7; v_call: TRBV27; d_call: NA; cdr3_nt: TGTGCCAGCAGTTTATCCCAGGACAGCTCCTACGAGCAGTACTTC; cdr3_aa: CASSLSQDSSYEQYF
clone_size: many; j_call: TRBJ2-2; v_call: TRBV27; d_call: NA; cdr3_nt: TGTGCCAGCAGTTTATCTGGTCCCGGGGAGCTGTTTTTT; cdr3_aa: CASSLSGPGELFF
clone_size: many; j_call: TRBJ2-3; v_call: TRBV28; d_call: TRBD2; cdr3_nt: TGTGCCACCCTGGGACTAGCGCCTCTCTTTAGCACAGATACGCAGTATTTT; cdr3_aa: CATLGLAPLFSTDTQYF
clone_size: many; j_call: TRBJ1-4; v_call: TRBV7-8; d_call: NA; cdr3_nt: TGTGCCAGCAACGTTGGGGGGACTAATGAAAAACTGTTTTTT; cdr3_aa: CASNVGGTNEKLFF
clone_size: many; j_call: TRBJ2-7; v_call: TRBV4-1; d_call: TRBD1; cdr3_nt: TGCGCCAGCAGCCAAGACCCCGGACAGGGGGGCTACGAGCAGTACTTC; cdr3_aa: CASSQDPGQGGYEQYF